Below, one TCR beta chain is given with its context. Its specificity is not known. This entry is derived from a study of T cells in Graves' hyperthyroidism and ophthalmopathy. Findings and caveats of the study: Stable hyperthyroidism was told apart from ophthalmopathy by a model built on 13 V-J features.

In germline, CDR1 is SGHTA, CDR2 FQGNSA. The V end lost 5 bases, the J end lost 7 bases, and 18 bases lay between the germline ends. CDR3 length: 14 residues. From RNA transcripts, TCR beta CDR3 regions were amplified. The primer set for the first-round RT-PCR of the TCR CDR3 was HTBI. TCRdb reprocessed the multiplex PCR reads with MiXCR, giving one entry per CDR3 protein. Of just over 550,000 distinct CDR3 sequences in the sample, 40% to 55% were seen once. The sample comprised peripheral blood or thyroid tissue (not recorded which). The sequence came from a woman in her late teens or twenties with Graves' hyperthyroidism. V gene TRBV7-2 combines with J gene TRBJ2-7; TRBD1 might be the D (5 bases). Written as DNA, the CDR3 is TGTGCCAGCAGCCAAGTCCCAGGGTCGGAAGAGCAGTACTTC. The encoded protein is CASSQVPGSEEQYF.